Listed below are T cell receptor beta chains from one sample, sequenced in a study of cytomegalovirus exposure and HLA in healthy donors. Profiled with immunoSEQ multiplex PCR; TCRdb holds only in-frame clones, not every one. The sample has 100,000 to 150,000 clones; around 84% are singletons. Input material: PBMCs. The receptors come from a woman between 18 and 29 years old in good health and CMV-seropositive. Each CDR3 is given with its conserved first and last residue. The D gene is left open where the match is weak. Size values are once, few and many counts, or a class for expanded clones, and some rows have none.

D	V	size	J	DNA	CDR3
TRBD1	TRBV11-2	-	TRBJ1-5	TGTGCCAGCAGCTTAGGGACAGGGCCTCCACACCAGCATTTT	CASSLGTGPPHQHF
-	TRBV5-1	once	TRBJ2-2	TGCGCCAGCAGAACGGAGGGTCTTAGGACCGGGGAGCTGTTTTTT	CASRTEGLRTGELFF
-	TRBV27	once	TRBJ2-2	TGTGCCAGCAGTTTAAGACAGAACACCGGGGAGCTGTTTTTT	CASSLRQNTGELFF
-	TRBV28	-	TRBJ1-2	TGTGCCAGCAGTTGGGGACACCTACTCTATGGCTACACCTTC	CASSWGHLLYGYTF
TRBD1	TRBV7-9	-	TRBJ2-5	TGTGCCAGCAGCATCGGGACAGGGGATAGTGAGACCCAGTACTTC	CASSIGTGDSETQYF
TRBD1	TRBV9	-	TRBJ1-2	TGTGCCAGCAGCGTAGTTCAGGAGGGGGCCGACTATGGCTACACCTTC	CASSVVQEGADYGYTF
-	TRBV28	-	TRBJ1-1	TGTGCCAGCAGTTTAGTCGAGGGGGGGGCCAAGAACACTGAAGCTTTCTTT	CASSLVEGGAKNTEAFF
-	TRBV2	-	TRBJ1-1	TGTGCCAGCAGTGAACTAATCGACAGATTAGCTGAAGCTTTCTTT	CASSELIDRLAEAFF
TRBD2	TRBV30	-	TRBJ2-7	TGTGCCTGGAGTGTGGGGACTATCTCCTACGAGCAGTACTTC	CAWSVGTISYEQYF
TRBD1	TRBV6-1	-	TRBJ1-5	TGTGCCAGCAGTGCACAGGGGGCATGGCAGCCCCAGCATTTT	CASSAQGAWQPQHF
TRBD1	TRBV7-9	-	TRBJ1-6	TGTGCCAGCAGCCCGCCGGGACAGGGGCCCTATAATTCACCCCTCCACTTT	CASSPPGQGPYNSPLHF
TRBD1	TRBV6-1	-	TRBJ2-7	TGTGCCAGCACTGGGCGGGACAGGGGGCTCTACGAGCAGTACTTC	CASTGRDRGLYEQYF
TRBD2	TRBV5-6	-	TRBJ2-3	TGTGCCAGCAGCTTGGGGAGATTAGCGGGGGGGCAAGATACGCAGTATTTT	CASSLGRLAGGQDTQYF
TRBD2	TRBV7-9	-	TRBJ2-7	TGTGCCAGCAGCGAGGGCGGGGGGGGCTTCTCCTACGAGCAGTACTTC	CASSEGGGGFSYEQYF
TRBD1	TRBV29-1	-	TRBJ2-7	TGCAGCGTGAAGACAGGGGGGCTCGGAGAGCAGTACTTC	CSVKTGGLGEQYF
-	TRBV30	-	TRBJ1-1	TGTGCCTGGAGTGTACAGGGCAACACTGAAGCTTTCTTT	CAWSVQGNTEAFF
-	TRBV7-9	-	TRBJ2-1	TGTTCCAGCAGCTTCTTCGCCGGGGGCAATGAGCAGTTCTTC	CSSSFFAGGNEQFF
TRBD2	TRBV5-1	-	TRBJ2-2	TGCGCCAGCCGGCCCCTAGCGGGGACAACCGGGGAGCTGTTTTTT	CASRPLAGTTGELFF
TRBD1	TRBV7-9	-	TRBJ2-7	TGTGCCAGCAGTTACCGGGACAGGGGTTTCTACGAGCAGTACTTC	CASSYRDRGFYEQYF
-	TRBV27	-	TRBJ2-7	TGTGCCAGCAGTCCCCAGAGAGGGGAGCAGTACTTC	CASSPQRGEQYF
TRBD1	TRBV19	once	TRBJ2-1	TGTGCCAGTAGATGGACAGGGGACTTGTCCGACCAGTTCTTC	CASRWTGDLSDQFF
-	TRBV5-1	few	TRBJ1-3	TGCGCCAGCAGCTTGGTACAGGGTTCGGCGGGAAACACCATATATTTT	CASSLVQGSAGNTIYF
-	TRBV21-1	-	TRBJ2-7	TGTGCCAGCAGCGCCGGACAGCCCTACGAGCAGTACTTC	CASSAGQPYEQYF
-	TRBV6-5	-	TRBJ2-7	TGTGCCAGCAGTTACACCGGGGATTCCTACGAGCAGTACTTC	CASSYTGDSYEQYF